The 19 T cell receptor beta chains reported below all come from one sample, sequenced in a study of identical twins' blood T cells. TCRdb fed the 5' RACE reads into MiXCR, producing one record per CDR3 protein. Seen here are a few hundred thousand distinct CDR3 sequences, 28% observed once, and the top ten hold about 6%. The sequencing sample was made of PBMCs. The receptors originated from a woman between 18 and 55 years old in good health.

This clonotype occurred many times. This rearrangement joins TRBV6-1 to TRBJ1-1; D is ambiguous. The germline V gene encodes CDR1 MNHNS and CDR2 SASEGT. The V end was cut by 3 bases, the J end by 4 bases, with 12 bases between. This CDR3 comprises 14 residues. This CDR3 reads CASSDRTLGTEAFF. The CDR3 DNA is TGTGCCAGCAGTGATAGGACGCTCGGCACTGAAGCTTTCTTT.

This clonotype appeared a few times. CDR3 nucleotide sequence: TGCGCCAGCGGTTCCCTACCTCAGCCGGATACGCAGTATTTT. Translating it yields CASGSLPQPDTQYF. V and J are TRBV5-1 and TRBJ2-3, with D unresolved. The V end was cut by 7 bases, the J end by 6 bases, with 18 bases between. CDR3 length equals 14 residues. From germline, CDR1 is SGHRS and CDR2 YFSETQ.

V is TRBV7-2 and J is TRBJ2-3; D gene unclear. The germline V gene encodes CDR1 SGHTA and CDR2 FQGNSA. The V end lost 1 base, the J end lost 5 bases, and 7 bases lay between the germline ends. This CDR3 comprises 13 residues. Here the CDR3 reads CASSLGPEDTQYF. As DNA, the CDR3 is TGTGCCAGCAGCTTAGGACCGGAAGATACGCAGTATTTT. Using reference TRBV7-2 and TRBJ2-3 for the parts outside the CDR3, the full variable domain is GAGVSQSPSNKVTEKGKDVELRCDPISGHTALYWYRQSLGQGLEFLIYFQGNSAPDKSGLPSDRFSAERTGGSVSTLTIQRTQQEDSAVYLCASSLGPEDTQYFGPGTRLTVL.

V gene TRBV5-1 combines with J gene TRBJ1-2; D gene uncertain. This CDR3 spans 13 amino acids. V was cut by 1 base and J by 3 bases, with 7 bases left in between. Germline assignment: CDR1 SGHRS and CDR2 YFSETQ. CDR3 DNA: TGCGCCAGCAGCTTGAACACCTACTATGGCTACACCTTC. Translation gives CASSLNTYYGYTF.

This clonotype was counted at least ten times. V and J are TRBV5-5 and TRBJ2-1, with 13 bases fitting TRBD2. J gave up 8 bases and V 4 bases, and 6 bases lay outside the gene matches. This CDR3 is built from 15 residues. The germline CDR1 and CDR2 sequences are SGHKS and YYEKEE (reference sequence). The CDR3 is CASSPGLAGMYEQFF. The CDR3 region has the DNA TGTGCCAGCAGCCCGGGACTAGCGGGAATGTATGAGCAGTTCTTC.

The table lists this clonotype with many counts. CDR3 protein: CSARGWTGNSPLHF. CDR3 DNA sequence: TGCAGTGCTAGAGGTTGGACAGGGAATTCACCCCTCCACTTT. The gene calls are TRBV20-1 and TRBJ1-6; 8 bases are shared with TRBD1. The V and J ends lost 1 base and 7 bases, in that order; junction bases with no gene match: 3. The CDR3 runs 14 residues. Germline CDR1 DFQATT, CDR2 SNEGSKA (reference sequence).

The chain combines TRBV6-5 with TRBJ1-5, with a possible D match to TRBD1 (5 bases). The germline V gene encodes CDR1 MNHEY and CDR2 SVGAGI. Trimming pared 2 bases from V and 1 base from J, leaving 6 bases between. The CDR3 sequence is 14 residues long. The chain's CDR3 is CASSYGGSNQPQHF. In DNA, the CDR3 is TGTGCCAGCAGTTACGGGGGGAGCAATCAGCCCCAGCATTTT.

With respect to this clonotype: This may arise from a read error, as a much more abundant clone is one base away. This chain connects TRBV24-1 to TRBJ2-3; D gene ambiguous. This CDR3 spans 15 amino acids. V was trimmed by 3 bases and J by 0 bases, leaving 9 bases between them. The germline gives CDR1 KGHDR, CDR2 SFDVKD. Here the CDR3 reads CATSDGHMSTDTQYF. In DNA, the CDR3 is TGTGCCACCAGTGATGGGCACATGAGCACAGATACGCAGTATTTT.

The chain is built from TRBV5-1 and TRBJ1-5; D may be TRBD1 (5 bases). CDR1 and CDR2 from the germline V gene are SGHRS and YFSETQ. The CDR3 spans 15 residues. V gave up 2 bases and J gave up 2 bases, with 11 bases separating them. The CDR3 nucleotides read TGCGCCAGCAGCTTTGCGGGGGGAGGCAATCAGCCCCAGCATTTT. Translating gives CASSFAGGGNQPQHF.

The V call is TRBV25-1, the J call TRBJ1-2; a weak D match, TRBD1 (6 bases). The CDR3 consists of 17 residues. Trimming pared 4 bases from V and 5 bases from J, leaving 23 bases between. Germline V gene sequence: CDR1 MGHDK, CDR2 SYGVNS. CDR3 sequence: CASSGYGNGGQRYGYTF. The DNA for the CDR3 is TGTGCCAGCAGTGGATATGGGAATGGTGGACAGCGATATGGCTACACCTTC.

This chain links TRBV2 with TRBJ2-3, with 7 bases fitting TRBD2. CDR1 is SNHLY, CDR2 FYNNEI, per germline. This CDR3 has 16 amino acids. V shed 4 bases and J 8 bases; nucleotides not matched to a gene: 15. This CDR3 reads CASSGLMAGEAGTQYF. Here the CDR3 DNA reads TGTGCCAGCAGTGGGTTAATGGCGGGGGAGGCAGGTACGCAGTATTTT.

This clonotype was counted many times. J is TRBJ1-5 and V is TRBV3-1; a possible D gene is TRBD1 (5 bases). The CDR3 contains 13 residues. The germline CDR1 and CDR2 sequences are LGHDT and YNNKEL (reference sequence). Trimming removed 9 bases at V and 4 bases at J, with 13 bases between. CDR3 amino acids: CASSWGSNQPQHF. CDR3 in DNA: TGTGCCAGTTCCTGGGGCTCAAATCAGCCCCAGCATTTT.

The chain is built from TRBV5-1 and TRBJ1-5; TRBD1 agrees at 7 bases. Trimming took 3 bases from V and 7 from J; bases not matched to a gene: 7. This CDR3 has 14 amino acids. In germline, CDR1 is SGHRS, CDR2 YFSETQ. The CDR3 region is CASSSQGLGQPQHF. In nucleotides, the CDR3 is TGCGCCAGCAGCTCACAGGGGTTAGGACAGCCCCAGCATTTT.

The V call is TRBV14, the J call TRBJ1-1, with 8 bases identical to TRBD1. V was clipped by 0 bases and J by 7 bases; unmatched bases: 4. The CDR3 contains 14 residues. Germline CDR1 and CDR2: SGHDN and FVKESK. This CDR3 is CASSQDRTGYEAFF. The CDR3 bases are TGTGCCAGCAGCCAAGATCGGACAGGGTATGAAGCTTTCTTT. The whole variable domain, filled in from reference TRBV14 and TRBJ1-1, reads EAGVTQFPSHSVIEKGQTVTLRCDPISGHDNLYWYRRVMGKEIKFLLHFVKESKQDESGMPNNRFLAERTGGTYSTLKVQPAELEDSGVYFCASSQDRTGYEAFFGQGTRLTVV.

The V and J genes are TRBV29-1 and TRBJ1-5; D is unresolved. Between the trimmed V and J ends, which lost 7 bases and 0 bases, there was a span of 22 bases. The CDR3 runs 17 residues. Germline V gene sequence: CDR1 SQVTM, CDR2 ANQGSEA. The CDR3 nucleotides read TGCAGCGCCCTGCTGACGAAGACACGAATTAGCAATCAGCCCCAGCATTTT. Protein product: CSALLTKTRISNQPQHF.

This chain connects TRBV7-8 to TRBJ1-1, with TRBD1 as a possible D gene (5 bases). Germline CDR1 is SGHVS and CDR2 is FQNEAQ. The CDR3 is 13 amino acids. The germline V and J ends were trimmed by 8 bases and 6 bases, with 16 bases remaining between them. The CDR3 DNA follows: TGTGCCAGCGTCCCCATTCAGGGCGCTGAAGCTTTCTTT. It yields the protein CASVPIQGAEAFF.

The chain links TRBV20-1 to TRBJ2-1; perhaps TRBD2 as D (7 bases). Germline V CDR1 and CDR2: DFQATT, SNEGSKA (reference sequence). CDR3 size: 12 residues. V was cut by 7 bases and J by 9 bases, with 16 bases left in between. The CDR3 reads CSGWLGGGEQFF. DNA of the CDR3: TGCAGTGGGTGGCTGGGAGGGGGTGAGCAGTTCTTC.

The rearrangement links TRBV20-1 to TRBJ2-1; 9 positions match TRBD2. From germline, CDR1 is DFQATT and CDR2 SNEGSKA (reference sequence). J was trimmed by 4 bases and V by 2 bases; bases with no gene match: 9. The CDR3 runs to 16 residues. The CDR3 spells CSARFQAGLAYNEQFF. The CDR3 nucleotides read TGCAGTGCTAGATTCCAGGCGGGACTAGCTTACAATGAGCAGTTCTTC.

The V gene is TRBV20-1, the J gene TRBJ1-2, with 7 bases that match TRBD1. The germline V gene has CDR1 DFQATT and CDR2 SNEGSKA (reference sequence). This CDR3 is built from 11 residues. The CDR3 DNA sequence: TGCTGTATACAGGGGCGGTATGGCTACACCTTC. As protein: CCIQGRYGYTF.